This T cell receptor (beta chain) comes out of a study of blood T cell repertoires in COVID-19. Study information: COVID-19 samples, acute and convalescent, were from the United States, Italy and Spain. Sources were T cells, B-cell-depleted T cells, or PBMCs; the material itself was cDNA or gDNA.

Per germline, CDR1 KGHDR and CDR2 SFDVKD. CDR3 length: 17 amino acids. After removal of 0 bases from V and 5 bases from J, the junction contained 4 bases not matched to a gene. Original analysis: Amplifying reference gene primers gave estimates of nucleated cell counts. Only in-frame clones appear in the TCRdb table, and some are missing; sequencing was by immunoSEQ multiplex PCR. V, J and clone size were drawn from that table, and D and trimming were deduced from the DNA. The repertoire includes about 170,000 clones, around 80% of them detected once, and 7% to 9% sits in the top ten. The sample consisted of peripheral blood. The chain has TRBV24-1 and TRBJ2-3; 13 nucleotides align to TRBD2. The clonotype originates from a man aged 55-75 years with acute or convalescent COVID-19. CDR3 coding DNA: TGTGCCACCAGTGATTTGGGACTAGCGGGGGCGGAAGATACGCAGTATTTT. The encoded protein is CATSDLGLAGAEDTQYF.